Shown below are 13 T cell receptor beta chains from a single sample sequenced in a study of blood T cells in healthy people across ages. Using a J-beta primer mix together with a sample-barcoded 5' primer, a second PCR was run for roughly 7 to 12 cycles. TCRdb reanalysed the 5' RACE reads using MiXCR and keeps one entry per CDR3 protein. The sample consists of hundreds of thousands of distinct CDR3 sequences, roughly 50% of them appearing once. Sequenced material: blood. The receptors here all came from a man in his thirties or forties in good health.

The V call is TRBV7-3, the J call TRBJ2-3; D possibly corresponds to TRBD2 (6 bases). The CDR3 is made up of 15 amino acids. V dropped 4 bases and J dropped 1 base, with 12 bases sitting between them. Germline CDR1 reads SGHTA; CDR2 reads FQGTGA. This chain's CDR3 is CASSSDGTRTDTQYF. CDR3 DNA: TGTGCCAGCAGCTCCGACGGGACTCGCACAGATACGCAGTATTTT.

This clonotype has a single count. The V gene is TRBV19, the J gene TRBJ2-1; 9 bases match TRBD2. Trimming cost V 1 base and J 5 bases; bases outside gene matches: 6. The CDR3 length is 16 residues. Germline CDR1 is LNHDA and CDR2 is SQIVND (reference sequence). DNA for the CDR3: TGTGCCAGTAGTATAGCTTTGCGGGAGGGAGACAATGAGCAGTTCTTC. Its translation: CASSIALREGDNEQFF.

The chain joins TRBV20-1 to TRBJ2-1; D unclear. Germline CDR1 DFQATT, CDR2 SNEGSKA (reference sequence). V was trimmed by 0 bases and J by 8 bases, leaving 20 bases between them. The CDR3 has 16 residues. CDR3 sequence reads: CSARDSSSRLIDEQFF. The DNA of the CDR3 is TGCAGTGCTAGAGATTCTTCCAGCAGGCTAATTGATGAGCAGTTCTTC.

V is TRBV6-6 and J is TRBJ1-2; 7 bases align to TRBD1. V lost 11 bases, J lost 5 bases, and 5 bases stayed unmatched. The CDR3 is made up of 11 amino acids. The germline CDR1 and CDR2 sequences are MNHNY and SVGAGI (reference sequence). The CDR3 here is CAGGTDYGYTF. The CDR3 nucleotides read TGTGCCGGCGGGACAGATTATGGCTACACCTTC.

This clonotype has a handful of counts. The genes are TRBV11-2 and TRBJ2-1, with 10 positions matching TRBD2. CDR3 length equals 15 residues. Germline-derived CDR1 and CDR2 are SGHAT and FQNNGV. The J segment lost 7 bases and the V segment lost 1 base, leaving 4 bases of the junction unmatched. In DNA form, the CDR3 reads TGTGCCAGCAGCTTAGGAGCGGGGGGGGTAAATGAGCAGTTCTTC. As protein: CASSLGAGGVNEQFF.

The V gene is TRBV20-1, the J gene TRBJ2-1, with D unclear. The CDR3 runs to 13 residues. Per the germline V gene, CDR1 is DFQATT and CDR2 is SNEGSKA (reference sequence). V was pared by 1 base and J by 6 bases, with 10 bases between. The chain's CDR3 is CSARADAGNEQFF. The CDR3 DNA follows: TGCAGTGCTAGAGCGGACGCCGGCAATGAGCAGTTCTTC.

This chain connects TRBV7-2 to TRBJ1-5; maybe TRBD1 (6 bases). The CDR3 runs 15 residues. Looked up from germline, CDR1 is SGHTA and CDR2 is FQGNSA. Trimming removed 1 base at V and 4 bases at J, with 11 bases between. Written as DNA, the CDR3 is TGTGCCAGCAGCTTAGAGGCGAGGGGGAATCAGCCCCAGCATTTT. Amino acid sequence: CASSLEARGNQPQHF.

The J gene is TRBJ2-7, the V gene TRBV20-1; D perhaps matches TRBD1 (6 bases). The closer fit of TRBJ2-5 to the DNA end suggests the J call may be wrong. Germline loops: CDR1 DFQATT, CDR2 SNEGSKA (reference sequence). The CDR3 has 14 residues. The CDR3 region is CSATGTLTQETQYF. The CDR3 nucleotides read TGCAGTGCGACCGGGACACTCACTCAAGAGACCCAGTACTTC.

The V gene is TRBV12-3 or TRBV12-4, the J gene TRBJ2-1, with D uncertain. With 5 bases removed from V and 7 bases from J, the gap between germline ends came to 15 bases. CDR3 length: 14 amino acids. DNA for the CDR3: TGTGCCAGCAGTCTCGGGCCCCACCCGAATGAGCAGTTCTTC. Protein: CASSLGPHPNEQFF.

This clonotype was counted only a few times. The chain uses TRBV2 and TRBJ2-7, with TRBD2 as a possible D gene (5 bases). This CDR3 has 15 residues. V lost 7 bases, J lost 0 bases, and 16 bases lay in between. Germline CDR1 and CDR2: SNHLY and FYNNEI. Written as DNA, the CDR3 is TGTGCCAGCACACGTAGCGATCGAGGCTCCTACGAGCAGTACTTC. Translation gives CASTRSDRGSYEQYF. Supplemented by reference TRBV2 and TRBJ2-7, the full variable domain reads EPEVTQTPSHQVTQMGQEVILRCVPISNHLYFYWYRQILGQKVEFLVSFYNNEISEKSEIFDDQFSVERPDGSNFTLKIRSTKLEDSAMYFCASTRSDRGSYEQYFGPGTRLTVT.

CDR3 sequence: CSARGEEYNEQFF. DNA for the CDR3: TGCAGTGCTAGAGGGGAGGAGTACAATGAGCAGTTCTTC. This rearrangement joins TRBV20-1 to TRBJ2-1; tentatively, D is TRBD2 (6 bases). Germline assignment: CDR1 DFQATT and CDR2 SNEGSKA (reference sequence). CDR3 size: 13 residues. V was pared by 1 base and J by 4 bases, with 8 bases between.

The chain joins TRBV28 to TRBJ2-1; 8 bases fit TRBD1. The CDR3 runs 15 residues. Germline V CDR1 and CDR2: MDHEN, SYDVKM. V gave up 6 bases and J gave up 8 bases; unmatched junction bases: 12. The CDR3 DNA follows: TGTGCCAGCAGGGTCCCGGGACAGGAAACAGATGAGCAGTTCTTC. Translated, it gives CASRVPGQETDEQFF. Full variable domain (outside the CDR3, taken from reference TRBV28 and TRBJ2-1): DVKVTQSSRYLVKRTGEKVFLECVQDMDHENMFWYRQDPGLGLRLIYFSYDVKMKEKGDIPEGYSVSREKKERFSLILESASTNQTSMYLCASRVPGQETDEQFFGPGTRLTVL.

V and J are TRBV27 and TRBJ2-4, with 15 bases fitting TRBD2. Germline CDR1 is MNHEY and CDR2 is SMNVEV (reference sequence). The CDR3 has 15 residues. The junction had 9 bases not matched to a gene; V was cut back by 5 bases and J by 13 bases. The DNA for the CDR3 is TGTGCCAGCAGTCGGACTAGCGGGAGGGCCCGGGAGCAGTACTTC. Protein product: CASSRTSGRAREQYF.